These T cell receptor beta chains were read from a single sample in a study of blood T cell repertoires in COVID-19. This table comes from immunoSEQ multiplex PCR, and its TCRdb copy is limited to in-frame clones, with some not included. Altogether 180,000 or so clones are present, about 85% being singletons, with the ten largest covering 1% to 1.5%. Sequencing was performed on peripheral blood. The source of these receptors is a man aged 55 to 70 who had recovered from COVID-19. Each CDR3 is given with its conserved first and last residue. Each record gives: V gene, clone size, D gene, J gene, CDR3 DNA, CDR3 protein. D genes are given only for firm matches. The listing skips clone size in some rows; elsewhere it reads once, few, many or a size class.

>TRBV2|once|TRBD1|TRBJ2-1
TGTGCCAGCAGAGCCCGACAGGGGATTTACAATGAGCAGTTCTTC
CASRARQGIYNEQFF
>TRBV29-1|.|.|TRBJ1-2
TGCAGCGTTGAAGTTATAACAGCCTATGGCTACACCTTC
CSVEVITAYGYTF
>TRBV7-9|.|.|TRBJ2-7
TGTGCCAGCACGCCTGGGGGGGGCCTTCTCGACGAGCAGTACTTC
CASTPGGGLLDEQYF
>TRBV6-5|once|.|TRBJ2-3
TGTGCCAACACGAAGGGCAGGGATCCCACAGATACGCAGTATTTT
CANTKGRDPTDTQYF
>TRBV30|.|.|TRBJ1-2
TGTGCCTGGAGTCTTCCCTATGGCTACACCTTC
CAWSLPYGYTF
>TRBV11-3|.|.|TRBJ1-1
TGTGCCAGCAGCGTAAAGGGGCATGGCACTGAAGCTTTCTTT
CASSVKGHGTEAFF
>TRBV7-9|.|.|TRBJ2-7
TGTGCCAGCAGCCAGACAGGTTACGAGCAGTACTTC
CASSQTGYEQYF
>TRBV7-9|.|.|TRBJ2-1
TGTGCCAGCAGGACGGACGTACAGGACTCCTACAATGAGCAGTTCTTC
CASRTDVQDSYNEQFF
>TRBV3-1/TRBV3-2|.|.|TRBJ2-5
TGTGCCAGCAGCCAAGACAGGGAAGGGACCCAGTACTTC
CASSQDREGTQYF
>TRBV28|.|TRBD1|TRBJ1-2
TGTGCCAGCAGCTGGACAGGGAACTATGGCTACACCTTC
CASSWTGNYGYTF
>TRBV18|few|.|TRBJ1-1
TGTGCCAGCTCATCCGGAGCGGACACTGAAGCTTTCTTT
CASSSGADTEAFF
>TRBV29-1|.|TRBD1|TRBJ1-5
TGCAGCGTTGGGACAGGGGCGGGTCAGCCCCAGCATTTT
CSVGTGAGQPQHF
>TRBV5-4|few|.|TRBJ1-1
TGTGCCAGCAGCTTGGTCAGGCAAGGAGGGACTGAAGCTTTCTTT
CASSLVRQGGTEAFF
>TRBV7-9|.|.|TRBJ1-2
TGTGCCAGCAGCTCGAGTAAACAGGGCTTCTATGGCTACACCTTC
CASSSSKQGFYGYTF
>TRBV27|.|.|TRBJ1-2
TGTGCCAGCAGCCTCCGTGGCAGGGAGGGGACCTATGGCTACACCTTC
CASSLRGREGTYGYTF
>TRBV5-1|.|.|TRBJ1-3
TGCGCCAGCAGCTTGGAACAGGGAGGGGGAAACACCATATATTTT
CASSLEQGGGNTIYF
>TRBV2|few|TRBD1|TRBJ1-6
TGTGCCAGCAGTGAGTGGGACAGGGATTCACCCCTCCACTTT
CASSEWDRDSPLHF
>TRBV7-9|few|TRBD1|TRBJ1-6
TGTGCCAGCAGCCTCCGGGACAGAGGATATAATTCACCCCTCCACTTT
CASSLRDRGYNSPLHF
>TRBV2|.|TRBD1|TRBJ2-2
TGTGCCAGCAGTTCGGACAGGGGGTACACCGGGGAGCTGTTTTTT
CASSSDRGYTGELFF
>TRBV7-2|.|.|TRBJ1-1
TGTGCCAGCAGCTTAAGCGGGGCAGATAACACTGAAGCTTTCTTT
CASSLSGADNTEAFF
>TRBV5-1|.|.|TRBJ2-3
TGCGCCAGCAGCTTGGAAGGGCGCCGCGGGGCAGATACGCAGTATTTT
CASSLEGRRGADTQYF
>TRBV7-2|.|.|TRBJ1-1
TGTGCCAGCAGCTTGGCTTATCGGGTTGGCACTGAAGCTTTCTTT
CASSLAYRVGTEAFF
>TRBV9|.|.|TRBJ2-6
TGTGCCAGCAGCGTAGGGCAGGGCTCTGGGGCCAACGTCCTGACTTTC
CASSVGQGSGANVLTF
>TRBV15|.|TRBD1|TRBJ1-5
TGTGCCACCACTACGACCCGGGACAGATATTATCAGCCCCAGCATTTT
CATTTTRDRYYQPQHF
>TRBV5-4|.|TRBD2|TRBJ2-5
TGTGCCAGCAGCTTGGGCGGGGGGGAGACCCAGTACTTC
CASSLGGGETQYF
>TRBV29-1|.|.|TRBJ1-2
TGCAGCGTTTCTGTTTCTGCAGGGAGGGGTGGCTACACCTTC
CSVSVSAGRGGYTF
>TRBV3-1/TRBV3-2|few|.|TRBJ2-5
TGTGCCAGCAGCCAAGTTGGGAGGGGGGAGACCCAGTACTTC
CASSQVGRGETQYF
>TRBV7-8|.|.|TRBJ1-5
TGTGCCAGCAGCTGGTCTGAACAAAATCAGCCCCAGCATTTT
CASSWSEQNQPQHF
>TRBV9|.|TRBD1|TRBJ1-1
TGTGCCAGCAGCGTAGCAGGGACAGGGGACACTGAAGCTTTCTTT
CASSVAGTGDTEAFF
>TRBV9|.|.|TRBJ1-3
TGTGCCAGCAGCGTTAGCCGGTCTGGAAACACCATATATTTT
CASSVSRSGNTIYF
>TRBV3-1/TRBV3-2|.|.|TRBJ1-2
TGTGCCAGCAGCCAACTGGACAGCAGGTTTTATGGCTACACCTTC
CASSQLDSRFYGYTF
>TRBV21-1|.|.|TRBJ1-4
TGTGCCAGCAGCAACAGTCTGACAGGGGAGAATGAAAAACTGTTTTTT
CASSNSLTGENEKLFF
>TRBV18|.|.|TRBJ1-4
TGTGCCAGCTCACCGGGCCAGGGCCCTGAAAAACTGTTTTTT
CASSPGQGPEKLFF
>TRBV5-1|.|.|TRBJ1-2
TGCGCCAGCAGCCCCTTGGAGGGTGCTAGCTATGGCTACACCTTC
CASSPLEGASYGYTF
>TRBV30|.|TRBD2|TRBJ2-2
TGTGCCTCAACCCCGCCGAGGACTAGCGGGGGTCGCTCCGATCGTACCGGGGAGCTGTTTTTT
CASTPPRTSGGRSDRTGELFF
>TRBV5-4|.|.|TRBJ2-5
TGTGCCAGCAGCTTGGACTCTCCAGAGACCCAGTACTTC
CASSLDSPETQYF